Listed below are T cell receptor beta chains from one sample, sequenced in a study of blood T cell repertoires in COVID-19. Sequenced by immunoSEQ multiplex PCR; TCRdb stores in-frame clones only, minus some. This sample has roughly 190,000 clones, with 84% found just once. The sample comprised peripheral blood. These receptors all come from a human donor in a cohort sampled during active COVID-19. Both conserved end residues are part of each CDR3. Each record gives: clone size, V gene, J gene, CDR3 length, D gene, CDR3 protein, CDR3 DNA. D genes are given only for firm matches. The size entry is marked missing in some rows and otherwise reads once, few, many or a size class.

-	TRBV7-2	TRBJ1-2	17	-	CASSLLPETLGVDGYTF	TGTGCCAGCAGCCTCCTCCCGGAGACGTTAGGGGTGGATGGCTACACCTTC
-	TRBV5-5	TRBJ2-1	18	TRBD2	CASSHTSGGPKSYNEQFF	TGTGCCAGCAGCCACACTAGCGGGGGCCCCAAATCCTACAATGAGCAGTTCTTC
-	TRBV2	TRBJ2-5	14	-	CASRNRQGGETQYF	TGTGCCAGCAGGAACCGACAGGGAGGAGAGACCCAGTACTTC
-	TRBV3-1/TRBV3-2	TRBJ2-1	17	-	CASSQERGRGTYNEQFF	TGTGCCAGCAGCCAAGAAAGGGGGAGGGGAACGTACAATGAGCAGTTCTTC
-	TRBV11-2	TRBJ1-6	16	-	CAHFSRSGIQNSPLHF	TGTGCCCACTTCTCGCGCAGCGGAATTCAAAATTCACCCCTCCACTTT
few	TRBV19	TRBJ1-1	13	-	CASMSQFNTEAFF	TGTGCCAGTATGAGTCAATTCAACACTGAAGCTTTCTTT
-	TRBV3-1/TRBV3-2	TRBJ2-5	18	TRBD2	CASSQTRKIAGAAKTQYF	TGTGCCAGCAGCCAGACGAGGAAGATAGCGGGAGCCGCGAAGACCCAGTACTTC
-	TRBV3-1/TRBV3-2	TRBJ1-1	15	TRBD1	CASSPRQGRNTEAFF	TGTGCCAGCAGCCCCCGACAGGGACGGAACACTGAAGCTTTCTTT
-	TRBV19	TRBJ1-1	13	-	CASSILRNTEAFF	TGTGCCAGTAGTATTCTCAGAAACACTGAAGCTTTCTTT
-	TRBV28	TRBJ2-2	17	TRBD2	CASSGGAGTSYTGELFF	TGTGCCAGCAGTGGGGGGGCCGGGACTAGTTACACCGGGGAGCTGTTTTTT
-	TRBV6-2/TRBV6-3	TRBJ2-3	16	TRBD2	CASSRGLAGRTDTQYF	TGTGCCAGCAGCCGCGGACTAGCGGGTCGCACAGATACGCAGTATTTT
-	TRBV5-1	TRBJ2-5	21	-	CASSHTGTLVLREPSRETQYF	TGCGCCAGCAGCCACACCGGGACATTGGTCTTGAGAGAGCCCTCAAGAGAGACCCAGTACTTC
-	TRBV6-5	TRBJ1-5	13	-	CASRRLAISAQHF	TGTGCCAGCAGGAGATTAGCAATCAGTGCCCAGCATTTT
-	TRBV19	TRBJ2-1	16	TRBD1	CASSQGAGGYYNEQFF	TGTGCCAGTAGTCAGGGGGCAGGGGGTTACTACAATGAGCAGTTCTTC
-	TRBV5-1	TRBJ1-6	15	TRBD1	CASSKGTDYNSPLHF	TGCGCCAGCAGCAAGGGGACAGATTATAATTCACCCCTCCACTTT
-	TRBV2	TRBJ1-1	15	TRBD1	CASNQDRTMNTEAFF	TGTGCCAGCAATCAGGACAGGACCATGAACACTGAAGCTTTCTTT
-	TRBV18	TRBJ2-3	13	-	CASSPNPRDTQYF	TGTGCCAGCTCCCCCAACCCCAGAGATACGCAGTATTTT
-	TRBV3-1/TRBV3-2	TRBJ2-6	16	TRBD1	CASSQGQPSGANVLTF	TGTGCCAGCAGCCAGGGACAGCCATCTGGGGCCAACGTCCTGACTTTC
-	TRBV20-1	TRBJ1-2	10	-	CSAREAGYTF	TGCAGTGCTAGAGAAGCTGGCTACACCTTC
-	TRBV6-5	TRBJ2-7	14	TRBD1	CASSSRDSAYEQYF	TGTGCCAGCAGTTCCCGGGACAGCGCCTACGAGCAGTACTTC
few	TRBV29-1	TRBJ1-1	13	-	CSVEPTGLSEAFF	TGCAGCGTTGAGCCTACAGGGCTGTCTGAAGCTTTCTTT
-	TRBV6-5	TRBJ2-4	13	-	CASGPPGKNIQYF	TGTGCCAGCGGTCCGCCGGGGAAAAACATTCAGTACTTC
-	TRBV3-1/TRBV3-2	TRBJ1-1	13	-	CASSRTASTEAFF	TGTGCCAGCAGCCGAACAGCTTCCACTGAAGCTTTCTTT
once	TRBV29-1	TRBJ2-3	12	-	CSFLRGTDTQYF	TGCAGCTTTCTGAGGGGCACAGATACGCAGTATTTT
-	TRBV5-1	TRBJ1-4	14	TRBD1	CASSLWTGGEKLFF	TGCGCCAGCAGCCTCTGGACAGGCGGGGAAAAACTGTTTTTT
-	TRBV18	TRBJ2-5	12	-	CASSPRGETQYF	TGTGCCAGCTCACCAAGGGGGGAGACCCAGTACTTC
-	TRBV27	TRBJ1-4	15	-	CASRPGGQLTGKLFF	TGTGCCAGCAGACCGGGGGGCCAATTGACAGGAAAACTGTTTTTT
-	TRBV9	TRBJ2-1	17	TRBD2	CASSVDPAGEATGEQFF	TGTGCCAGCAGCGTAGATCCAGCGGGGGAAGCAACGGGTGAGCAGTTCTTC
once	TRBV7-6	TRBJ2-7	13	TRBD2	CASSSSGSYEQYF	TGTGCCAGCAGTTCTAGCGGGAGTTACGAGCAGTACTTC
-	TRBV5-4	TRBJ2-5	13	-	CASSFDRRETQYF	TGTGCCAGCAGCTTTGACAGGCGGGAGACCCAGTACTTC
-	TRBV19	TRBJ2-4	15	-	CASSIAFFGGDRQYF	TGTGCCAGTAGTATAGCGTTTTTCGGCGGCGACAGACAGTACTTC
-	TRBV19	TRBJ2-1	18	TRBD1	CASNPPSGRRQGVHEQFF	TGTGCCAGTAACCCTCCCTCGGGACGGAGACAGGGAGTCCATGAGCAGTTCTTC
-	TRBV7-2	TRBJ1-6	15	-	CASSLSGGPNSPLHF	TGTGCCAGCAGCTTATCGGGGGGACCTAATTCACCCCTCCACTTT
-	TRBV18	TRBJ2-5	16	TRBD2	CASSPPPSGGAETQYF	TGTGCCAGCTCACCACCGCCGAGCGGGGGCGCGGAGACCCAGTACTTC
once	TRBV6-1	TRBJ2-2	13	-	CASSEARGWELFF	TGTGCCAGCAGTGAAGCGCGAGGGTGGGAGCTGTTTTTT
-	TRBV10-3	TRBJ2-1	14	TRBD2	CAIVKGPGGNEQFF	TGTGCCATCGTAAAGGGCCCGGGAGGGAATGAGCAGTTCTTC
-	TRBV6-5	TRBJ2-6	13	-	CASRASGANVLTF	TGTGCCAGCAGGGCCTCTGGGGCCAACGTCCTGACTTTC
-	TRBV15	TRBJ1-4	15	-	CATSREGGTGEKLFF	TGTGCCACCAGCAGGGAGGGGGGGACTGGAGAAAAACTGTTTTTT
-	TRBV6-5	TRBJ1-6	14	-	CASSWRFDNSPLHF	TGTGCCAGCAGCTGGAGATTCGATAATTCACCCCTCCACTTT
-	TRBV2	TRBJ1-1	11	-	CAAGEETEAFF	TGTGCGGCGGGGGAAGAAACTGAAGCTTTCTTT